Following are 5 T cell receptor beta chains from one sample sequenced in a study of CD8+ T cells in alopecia areata. cDNA serving as the sequencing template came from extracted, reverse transcribed RNA. Using immunoSEQ multiplex PCR, the repertoire was profiled, and TCRdb retains in-frame clones only, with some absent. The sample has more than 130,000 clones; about four fifths are singletons. The treatment is: oral pan-JAK inhibitor, 5-10 mg twice daily. This specimen was CD8+ T cells sorted from blood, taken at week 4, from a patient treated with tofacitinib. The receptors derive from a human donor with alopecia areata.

A single count supports this clone. V is TRBV7-9 and J is TRBJ2-7; a weak D match, TRBD2 (6 bases). The CDR3 is 13 residues long. Germline loops: CDR1 SEHNR, CDR2 FQNEAQ (reference sequence). V was trimmed by 5 bases and J by 4 bases, leaving 12 bases between them. The CDR3 nucleotides read TGTGCCAGCAGCCGCGGGGTGGGGTACGAGCAGTACTTC. This sequence encodes CASSRGVGYEQYF.

J is TRBJ2-7 and V is TRBV11-1; D remains ambiguous. V was pared by 1 base and J by 5 bases, with 12 bases between. Germline assignment: CDR1 SGHAT and CDR2 FQDESV (reference sequence). CDR3 length: 14 amino acids. CDR3 sequence (DNA): TGTGCCAGCAGCTTAGTCGGTCGCGCCCACGAGCAGTACTTC. Amino acid sequence: CASSLVGRAHEQYF.

V gene TRBV7-9 combines with J gene TRBJ2-7; the match to TRBD1 covers 7 bases. CDR1 is SEHNR, CDR2 FQNEAQ, per germline (reference sequence). The CDR3 has 18 residues. J gave up 2 bases and V 5 bases, and 18 bases lay outside the gene matches. CDR3 coding DNA: TGTGCCAGCAGCCGGGGACAGTCCCCAATTCCTGTGCCCTACGAGCAGTACTTC. Translated, it gives CASSRGQSPIPVPYEQYF.

The J gene is TRBJ2-7, the V gene TRBV6-1; TRBD2 matches at 7 bases. Per the germline V gene, CDR1 is MNHNS and CDR2 is SASEGT. V was pared by 2 bases and J by 5 bases, with 6 bases of the junction left unmatched. The CDR3 is made up of 14 amino acids. CDR3 loop: CASSELLAVNEQYF. CDR3 bases: TGTGCCAGCAGTGAATTGCTAGCGGTTAACGAGCAGTACTTC.

This clone has just a few counts. This sequence joins TRBV7-9 and TRBJ1-6; TRBD1 agrees at 9 bases. The germline CDR1 and CDR2 sequences are SEHNR and FQNEAQ (reference sequence). The junction had 5 bases not matched to a gene; V was cut back by 1 base and J by 10 bases. The CDR3 totals 15 residues. In DNA, the CDR3 is TGTGCCAGCAGCTTAGTTGGACAGGGGCAATCACCCCTCCACTTT. It is translated as CASSLVGQGQSPLHF.